This T cell receptor (beta chain) was documented in a study of T cell responses to AZD1222 COVID-19 vaccine. Whole-study findings and limits: Spike was spanned by vaccine-associated CD4 TCRs, which were dominant at 160-218 and 743-854. White British ancestry dominated among donors, who included more females, and clonal diversity was possibly underestimated. Without day 14 samples, only post-peak T cell repertoires were studied. Close to half of all spike-specific TCRs reportedly target regions of the variants that are unmutated.

A remark on this clone: Its antigen is unidentified.

The germline CDR1 and CDR2 sequences are SGHVS and FNYEAQ. With 5 bases clipped from V and 3 bases from J, the junction kept 6 bases outside the gene matches. This CDR3 has 15 residues. TCRdb's table, derived via immunoSEQ multiplex PCR, lists solely in-frame clones and lacks some. The table shows under 150,000 clones, with more than 90% occurring only once. Sequenced here: peripheral blood, sampled 28 days after the second AZD1222 dose. This TCR was sampled from an adult who received the AZD1222 COVID-19 vaccine. The chain has TRBV7-6 and TRBJ2-3, with TRBD1 matching over 9 bases. Here the CDR3 DNA reads TGTGCCAGCAGCGCGTGGACAGGGGTGACAGATACGCAGTATTTT. Its translation: CASSAWTGVTDTQYF.